These 7 T cell receptor beta chains were sequenced from one sample in a study of blood T cells in healthy people across ages. A J-beta primer mix and a sample-barcoded 5' primer were used in a second PCR of roughly 7 to 12 cycles. Via MiXCR, TCRdb re-called the 5' RACE reads, giving one row per CDR3 protein. The table includes over 450,000 distinct CDR3 sequences, approximately 25% detected once. This sample also appeared in a second study, on T cells of mothers and their children.

The sample was blood. These receptors originate from a boy aged 10-17 years in good health.

This clonotype came up many times. The rearrangement joins TRBV6-2 or TRBV6-3 to TRBJ2-1; D not resolved. From germline, CDR1 is MNHEY and CDR2 SVGEGT. The CDR3 is made up of 13 amino acids. Trimming left V 0 bases short and J 10 bases short, with 10 bases between. CDR3 DNA: TGTGCCAGCAGTTACTCGATTCGTGCCGAGCAGTTCTTC. This encodes CASSYSIRAEQFF.

The chain employs TRBV29-1 and TRBJ2-7, with 9 bases that match TRBD2. Per the germline V gene, CDR1 is SQVTM and CDR2 is ANQGSEA. CDR3 length: 13 residues. V was clipped by 6 bases and J by 0 bases; unmatched bases: 3. DNA of the CDR3: TGCAGCGTCCGGACTAGCGACTCCTACGAGCAGTACTTC. The encoded protein is CSVRTSDSYEQYF.

In its sample, this clonotype was seen a few times. The chain has TRBV5-6 and TRBJ2-1, with a possible D match to TRBD2 (7 bases). There are 17 residues in the CDR3. V lost 4 bases to trimming and J lost 8 bases, with 25 bases between them. Per germline, CDR1 SGHDT and CDR2 YYEEEE. CDR3 loop: CASSQTLVGGGMDEQFF. The CDR3 nucleotides are TGTGCCAGCAGCCAGACCTTGGTGGGGGGGGGCATGGATGAGCAGTTCTTC.

The chain has TRBV6-1 and TRBJ2-1, with TRBD2 matching 8 bases. J was trimmed by 0 bases and V by 7 bases; bases with no gene match: 8. CDR3 length: 16 residues. CDR1 MNHNS and CDR2 SASEGT come from the germline V gene. CDR3 bases: TGTGCCAGCATTGCGGGGGGCAGGAGCTCCTACAATGAGCAGTTCTTC. It is translated as CASIAGGRSSYNEQFF.

This clonotype occurred a few times. V usage is TRBV14 and J usage is TRBJ1-6; 9 nucleotides line up with TRBD1. Losses at the gene ends were 1 base for V and 7 bases for J; bases not matched to a gene: 5. CDR3 size: 16 residues. Germline CDR1 and CDR2: SGHDN and FVKESK. The CDR3 DNA follows: TGTGCCAGCAGCCAAGCGGGACAGGGATGGAATTCACCCCTCCACTTT. Protein sequence: CASSQAGQGWNSPLHF.

The chain carries TRBV6-2 or TRBV6-3 and TRBJ2-5, with D tentatively TRBD2 (5 bases). The J call is doubtful: the DNA matches TRBJ2-1 better. Germline loops: CDR1 MNHEY, CDR2 SVGEGT. This CDR3 region has 15 residues. The CDR3 sequence is CASSYSKEGGNEQFF. The CDR3 DNA sequence: TGTGCCAGCAGTTACTCGAAAGAGGGTGGTAATGAGCAGTTCTTC.

This clonotype was counted only a few times. The J gene is TRBJ1-5, the V gene TRBV10-3; tentative D call: TRBD1 (6 bases). V dropped 2 bases and J dropped 0 bases, with 14 bases sitting between them. The germline V gene encodes CDR1 ENHRY and CDR2 SYGVKD. The CDR3 contains 17 residues. For the CDR3, the DNA is TGTGCCATCAGTGAGGTACTAGACAGGTATAGCAATCAGCCCCAGCATTTT. It is translated as CAISEVLDRYSNQPQHF.